This T cell receptor beta chain comes out of a study of shared clonotypes between healthy human individuals. Sequencing used immunoSEQ multiplex PCR; TCRdb keeps in-frame clones, though not all of them. The sample holds more than 900,000 clones; roughly 74% are singletons and the top ten take roughly 0.55%. This CDR3 is built from 15 residues. Trimming stripped 2 bases from V and 4 bases from J, with 14 bases between. Per the germline V gene, CDR1 is SGDLS and CDR2 is YYNGEE. Remarks on this clone: As yet, its antigen is unknown.

Study-wide findings and caveats: Memory subsets had estimated richness that was generally smaller than that of naive subsets.

Material: memory CD4+ T cells from PBMCs. Subset reported: CD45RA-negative fraction. The clonotype comes from a man in his late teens or twenties in good health. Some clones in this sample may be carry-over from other donors' samples. V gene TRBV9 combines with J gene TRBJ2-3; D unresolved. CDR3 loop: CASSVGPEVADTQYF. In nucleotides, the CDR3 is TGTGCCAGCAGCGTTGGGCCAGAGGTCGCAGATACGCAGTATTTT.